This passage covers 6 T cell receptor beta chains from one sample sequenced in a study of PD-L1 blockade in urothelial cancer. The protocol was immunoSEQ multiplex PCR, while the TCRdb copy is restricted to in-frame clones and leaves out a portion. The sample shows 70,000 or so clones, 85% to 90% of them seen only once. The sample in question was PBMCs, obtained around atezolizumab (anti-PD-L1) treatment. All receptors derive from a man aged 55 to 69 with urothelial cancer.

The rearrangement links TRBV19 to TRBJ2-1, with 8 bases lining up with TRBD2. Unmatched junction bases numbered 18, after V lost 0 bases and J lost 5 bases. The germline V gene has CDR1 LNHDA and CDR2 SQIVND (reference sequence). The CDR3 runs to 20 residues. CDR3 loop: CASSIDLPGVAGSLHNEQFF. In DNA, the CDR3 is TGTGCCAGTAGTATAGATCTTCCGGGGGTAGCGGGGTCCCTCCACAATGAGCAGTTCTTC.

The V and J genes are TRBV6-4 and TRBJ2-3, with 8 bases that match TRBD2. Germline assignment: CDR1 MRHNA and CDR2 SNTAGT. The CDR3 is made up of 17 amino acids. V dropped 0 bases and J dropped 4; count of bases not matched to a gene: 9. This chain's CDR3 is CASSDSMVGGGADTQYF. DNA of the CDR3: TGTGCCAGCAGTGACTCCATGGTCGGGGGGGGCGCAGATACGCAGTATTTT.

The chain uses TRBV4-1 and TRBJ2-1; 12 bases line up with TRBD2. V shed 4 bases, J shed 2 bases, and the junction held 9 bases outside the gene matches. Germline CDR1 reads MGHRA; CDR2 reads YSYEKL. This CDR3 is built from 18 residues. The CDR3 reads CASSRGLASGRAYNEQFF. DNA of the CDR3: TGCGCCAGCAGCCGAGGTTTGGCTAGCGGGAGGGCCTACAATGAGCAGTTCTTC.

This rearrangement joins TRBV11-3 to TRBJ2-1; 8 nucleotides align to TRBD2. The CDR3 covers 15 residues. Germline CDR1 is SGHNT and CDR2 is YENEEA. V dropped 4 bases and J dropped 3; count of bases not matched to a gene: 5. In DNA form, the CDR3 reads TGTGCCAGCAGCTCCGGACTAGCCGTCTACAATGAGCAGTTCTTC. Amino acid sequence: CASSSGLAVYNEQFF.

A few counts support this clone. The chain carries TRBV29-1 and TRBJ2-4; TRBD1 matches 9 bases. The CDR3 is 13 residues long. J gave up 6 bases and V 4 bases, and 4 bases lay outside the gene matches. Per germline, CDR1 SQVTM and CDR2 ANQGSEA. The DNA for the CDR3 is TGCAGCGTTGTACGACAGGGGGGAAACATTCAGTACTTC. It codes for CSVVRQGGNIQYF.

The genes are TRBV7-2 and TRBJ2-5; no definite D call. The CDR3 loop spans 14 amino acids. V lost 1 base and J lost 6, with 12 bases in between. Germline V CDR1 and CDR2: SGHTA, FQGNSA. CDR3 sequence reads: CASSLDFSSQTQYF. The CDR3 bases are TGTGCCAGCAGCTTAGATTTTAGCTCGCAGACCCAGTACTTC. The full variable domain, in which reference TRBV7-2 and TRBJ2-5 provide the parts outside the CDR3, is GAGVSQSPSNKVTEKGKDVELRCDPISGHTALYWYRQSLGQGLEFLIYFQGNSAPDKSGLPSDRFSAERTGGSVSTLTIQRTQQEDSAVYLCASSLDFSSQTQYFGPGTRLLVL.